The source of this T cell receptor beta chain is a study of shared clonotypes between healthy human individuals. Replicate sorted-subset PCRs were loaded with around 220 ng DNA, about 30,000 T cell genomes. Clones were read by immunoSEQ multiplex PCR, and TCRdb kept only the in-frame ones, dropping some. The data hold around 120,000 clones, with around 64% observed a single time. This CDR3 region has 18 residues. CDR1 is SGDLS and CDR2 is YYNGEE in the germline V gene. With 3 bases clipped from V and 2 bases from J, the junction kept 8 bases outside the gene matches. To make CD8 memory, CD45RO+ cells were put together with CCR7-negative CD45RA+ TemRA cells. In its sample, this clone was seen a few times. Its specificity is unknown. The study, taken as a whole, reports: Shared clonotypes across all four donors exceeded non-shared ones in generation probability.

The clonotype originates from a woman in her 30s in good health. V gene TRBV9 combines with J gene TRBJ2-6; TRBD1 agrees at 10 bases. Specimen: memory CD8+ T cells sorted from blood. This sample's subset: CD45RO+ cells pooled with CCR7-negative TemRA cells. CDR3 sequence reads: CASSGDRGRVTGANVLTF. CDR3 sequence (DNA): TGTGCCAGCAGCGGAGACAGGGGGCGGGTAACTGGGGCCAACGTCCTGACTTTC.